The 20 T cell receptor beta chains given below trace back to one sample, sequenced in a study of shared clonotypes between healthy human individuals. Assay: immunoSEQ multiplex PCR; the TCRdb copy retains only in-frame clones and omits some. Here the sample spans approximately 440,000 clones, around 77% being singletons. The sequenced sample was PBMCs. The origin of the receptors is a woman aged 40 to 50 in good health. Some clones in this sample may be carry-over from other donors' samples.

The chain is built from TRBV5-1 and TRBJ1-1, with D possibly TRBD1 on 5 matching bases. The length of the CDR3 is 14 residues. The germline V and J ends were trimmed by 2 bases and 1 base, with 9 bases remaining between them. The V gene's germline CDR1 is SGHRS and CDR2 YFSETQ. CDR3 DNA: TGCGCCAGCAGCTTCGAGGGGACGAACACTGAAGCTTTCTTT. This codes for CASSFEGTNTEAFF.

The rearrangement uses TRBV30 and TRBJ1-1; no definite D call. With 0 bases removed from V and 3 bases from J, the gap between germline ends came to 11 bases. The CDR3 loop spans 14 amino acids. CDR1 GTSNPN and CDR2 SVGIG come from the germline V gene (reference sequence). The CDR3 nucleotides read TGTGCCTGGAGTGTATCGGGTCTCGACACTGAAGCTTTCTTT. This encodes CAWSVSGLDTEAFF.

This chain connects TRBV5-1 to TRBJ1-1; D possibly corresponds to TRBD1 (6 bases). Trimming took 4 bases from V and 2 from J, leaving 15 bases between them. Germline CDR1 reads SGHRS; CDR2 reads YFSETQ. The CDR3 totals 15 residues. CDR3: CASSPGVGFNTEAFF. CDR3 nucleotides: TGCGCCAGCAGCCCAGGGGTTGGTTTTAACACTGAAGCTTTCTTT.

Remarks on this clone: A much more abundant neighbour one base away suggests this may be a read error. Other DNA sequences of this sample code for an identical CDR3. The rearrangement joins TRBV18 to TRBJ2-5; D possibly corresponds to TRBD2 (5 bases). The ends were cut back, 2 bases at V and 5 bases at J, with 15 bases in the middle. This CDR3 is 15 amino acids long. Germline values: CDR1 KGHSH, CDR2 LQKENI. CDR3 bases: TGTGCCAGCTCACCAAGCCCGACTCGAGGGGAGACCCAGTACTTC. Translating gives CASSPSPTRGETQYF.

The chain recombines TRBV10-1 with TRBJ1-2, with D perhaps TRBD1 (6 bases). V was clipped by 1 base and J by 4 bases, with 13 bases between them. Per germline, CDR1 WNHNN and CDR2 SYGVQD (reference sequence). This CDR3 is 15 amino acids long. CDR3 bases: TGCGCCAGCAGTGAGTGTATCAGGGGTGGCTATGGCTACACCTTC. Its protein product is CASSECIRGGYGYTF.

The V gene is TRBV4-3, the J gene TRBJ1-1, with D possibly TRBD1 on 6 matching bases. This CDR3 comprises 20 residues. Germline V gene sequence: CDR1 LGHNA, CDR2 YSLEER. The V end was cut by 1 base, the J end by 5 bases, with 29 bases between. This chain's CDR3 is CASSQGFLTRDKGGETEAFF. The CDR3, as DNA: TGCGCCAGCAGCCAAGGATTCCTAACCCGGGACAAAGGGGGGGAGACTGAAGCTTTCTTT.

The genes are TRBV18 and TRBJ2-7, with TRBD2 identical over 7 bases. V dropped 4 bases and J dropped 3; count of bases not matched to a gene: 3. The CDR3 length is 13 residues. Germline V gene sequence: CDR1 KGHSH, CDR2 LQKENI. CDR3 sequence reads: CASSRTSDYEQYF. Here the CDR3 DNA reads TGTGCCAGCTCACGCACTAGCGACTACGAGCAGTACTTC.

This clone occurred once. This chain joins TRBV10-3 and TRBJ2-5, with D possibly TRBD1 on 5 matching bases. Trimming cost V 10 bases and J 6 bases, with 12 bases left between them. This CDR3 contains 11 residues. Germline V CDR1 and CDR2: ENHRY, SYGVKD. This CDR3 is CASAQGKTQYF. In DNA, the CDR3 is TGTGCCAGTGCCCAGGGAAAGACCCAGTACTTC.

This chain links TRBV28 with TRBJ2-2; 7 bases match TRBD2. Losses at the gene ends were 6 bases for V and 3 bases for J; bases not matched to a gene: 4. This CDR3 contains 14 residues. CDR1 and CDR2 (germline): MDHEN, SYDVKM. The CDR3 reads CASSQLAYTGELFF. The CDR3 coding sequence is TGTGCCAGCAGCCAACTAGCGTACACCGGGGAGCTGTTTTTT.

V gene TRBV7-9 combines with J gene TRBJ2-5; 8 positions match TRBD1. Trimming cost V 5 bases and J 5 bases; bases outside gene matches: 13. Per the germline V gene, CDR1 is SEHNR and CDR2 is FQNEAQ (reference sequence). This CDR3 is built from 16 residues. The CDR3 loop is CASSGGGQGVLETQYF. The CDR3 DNA reads as TGTGCCAGCAGCGGGGGAGGACAGGGTGTCTTGGAGACCCAGTACTTC.

V and J are TRBV6-5 and TRBJ1-4; 7 positions agree with TRBD1. The V segment lost 2 bases and the J segment 5 bases; nucleotides outside the gene matches: 2. Germline V gene data show CDR1 as MNHEY and CDR2 as SVGAGI. The CDR3 is 14 residues long. CDR3 DNA: TGTGCCAGCAGTTACAGGGGGCGAAATGAAAAACTGTTTTTT. Translation: CASSYRGRNEKLFF.

This sequence joins TRBV5-1 and TRBJ2-3, with 7 bases aligning to TRBD1. The CDR3 totals 14 residues. Germline V gives CDR1 SGHRS, CDR2 YFSETQ. The V and J ends lost 3 bases and 4 bases, in that order; junction bases with no gene match: 5. CDR3 sequence (DNA): TGCGCCAGCAGCTACACAGGGGCCCCAGATACGCAGTATTTT. This translates into CASSYTGAPDTQYF.

This clone has just a few counts. The V call is TRBV29-1, the J call TRBJ2-7; 7 bases are shared with TRBD2. The CDR3 is 14 residues long. J lost 0 bases, V lost 5 bases, and 7 bases had no gene match. In germline, CDR1 is SQVTM, CDR2 ANQGSEA. The CDR3 DNA follows: TGCAGCGTTAGCCGCGGGAGCCACTCCTACGAGCAGTACTTC. Translated: CSVSRGSHSYEQYF.

DNA of the CDR3: TGTGCCAGCATCAATGGGCGGGGGCAAGAGACCCAGTACTTC. This translates into CASINGRGQETQYF. J is TRBJ2-5 and V is TRBV6-6; 7 bases align to TRBD2. This CDR3 has 14 residues. Germline assignment: CDR1 MNHNY and CDR2 SVGAGI (reference sequence). V gave up 7 bases and J gave up 2 bases; unmatched junction bases: 7.

This clone was seen only once. A read error is possible here, since a much larger clone lies one base away. The chain couples TRBV7-8 to TRBJ1-5, with D maybe TRBD1 (6 bases). V was shortened by 10 bases and J by 6 bases, with 22 bases between the two germline ends. The CDR3 covers 15 residues. Germline V CDR1 and CDR2: SGHVS, FQNEAQ. For the CDR3, the DNA is TGTGCCACCGCACCACTGGACGGGGGCAGTCAGCCCCAGCATTTT. It encodes CATAPLDGGSQPQHF.

The chain carries TRBV7-2 and TRBJ2-7, with D maybe TRBD2 (6 bases). The V and J ends lost 5 bases and 4 bases respectively, with 18 bases between them. Per the germline V gene, CDR1 is SGHTA and CDR2 is FQGNSA. The CDR3 runs 15 residues. This chain's CDR3 is CASSQEGVGGYEQYF. CDR3 in DNA: TGTGCCAGCAGCCAGGAGGGAGTTGGTGGGTACGAGCAGTACTTC.

Points on this clone: A read error is the likely source, as a far larger clone sits one nucleotide away. V is TRBV5-4 and J is TRBJ2-7, with TRBD1 identical over 9 bases. The V gene's germline CDR1 is SGHNT and CDR2 YYREEE (reference sequence). The CDR3 covers 15 residues. Here the CDR3 DNA reads TGTGCCAGCAGCTCGAGGACAGGGGAGACCTACGGGCAGTACTTC. Translated: CASSSRTGETYGQYF.

This clone was seen more than once but under ten times. The CDR3 sequence is CASSIDRTGGNTIYF. DNA of the CDR3: TGTGCCAGTAGTATAGACCGGACAGGTGGAAACACCATATATTTT. V gene TRBV19 combines with J gene TRBJ1-3; 7 bases are a match to TRBD1. Losses at the gene ends were 0 bases for V and 3 bases for J; bases not matched to a gene: 2. CDR3 size: 15 residues. Per the germline V gene, CDR1 is LNHDA and CDR2 is SQIVND (reference sequence). The entire variable domain, with the rest obtained from reference TRBV19 and TRBJ1-3, is as follows: DGGITQSPKYLFRKEGQNVTLSCEQNLNHDAMYWYRQDPGQGLRLIYYSQIVNDFQKGDIAEGYSVSREKKESFPLTVTSAQKNPTAFYLCASSIDRTGGNTIYFGEGSWLTVV.

About this clone itself: A much larger clonotype is one base distant, so this may be a read error. The chain is built from TRBV28 and TRBJ1-4; 7 nucleotides match TRBD1. This CDR3 region has 15 residues. Germline V gene data show CDR1 as MDHEN and CDR2 as SYDVKM. CDR3 nucleotide sequence: TGTGCCAGCAGTAAATCAAGGGGGCCTAATGAAAAACCGTTTTTT. This encodes CASSKSRGPNEKPFF.

The rearrangement links TRBV28 to TRBJ1-1; D is unclear. V lost 6 bases and J 2 bases, leaving 10 bases between the germline ends. CDR3 length: 13 residues. The germline V gene has CDR1 MDHEN and CDR2 SYDVKM. This CDR3 is CASRPPGNTEAFF. CDR3 DNA sequence: TGTGCCAGCAGGCCCCCCGGAAACACTGAAGCTTTCTTT.